Sequencing of this T cell receptor beta chain was carried out in a study of cytomegalovirus exposure and HLA in healthy donors. With 6 bases removed from V and 0 bases from J, the gap between germline ends came to 15 bases. Germline V CDR1 and CDR2: SQVTM, ANQGSEA. CDR3 size: 14 residues. The sample holds a few counts of this clone. The PCR contained 60 Vbeta and 13 Jbeta primers. TCRdb's copy holds only in-frame clones and misses some; the assay was immunoSEQ multiplex PCR. The table records about 150,000 clones, approximately 80% of them present only once. The material sequenced was PBMCs. This rearrangement joins TRBV29-1 to TRBJ2-7, with D possibly being TRBD1 (6 bases). The clonotype comes from a middle-aged woman in good health and CMV-seronegative. In DNA form, the CDR3 reads TGCAGCGTGGGGGCCACAGTCAGCTCCTACGAGCAGTACTTC. This translates into CSVGATVSSYEQYF.